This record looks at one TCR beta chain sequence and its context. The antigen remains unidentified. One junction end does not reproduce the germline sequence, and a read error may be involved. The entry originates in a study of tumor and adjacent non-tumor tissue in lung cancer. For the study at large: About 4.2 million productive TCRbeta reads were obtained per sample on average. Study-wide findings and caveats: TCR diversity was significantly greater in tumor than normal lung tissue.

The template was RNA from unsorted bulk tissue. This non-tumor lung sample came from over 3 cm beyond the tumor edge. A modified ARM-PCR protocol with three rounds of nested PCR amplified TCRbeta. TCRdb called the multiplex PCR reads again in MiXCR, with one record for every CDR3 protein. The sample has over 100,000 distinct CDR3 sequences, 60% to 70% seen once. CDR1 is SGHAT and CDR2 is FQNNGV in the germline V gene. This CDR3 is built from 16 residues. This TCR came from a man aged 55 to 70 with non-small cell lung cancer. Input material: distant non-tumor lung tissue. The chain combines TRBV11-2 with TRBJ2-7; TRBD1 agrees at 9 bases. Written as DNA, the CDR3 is TGTGCCAGCAGCTTAGTCCTCGGACAGGGGTGCTACGGGCAGTGCTTC. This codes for CASSLVLGQGCYGQCF.